The clone carrying this T cell receptor beta chain was seen a few times. Its target is not known. Clones were sequenced by immunoSEQ multiplex PCR, and TCRdb holds only the in-frame ones, with some missing. This sample has about 150,000 clones, with around 89% found just once. The sample's time point: baseline pretreatment blood. Indicated treatment: 15 Gy SBRT to primary tumor, nephrectomy 4 weeks later. Clear cell pathology was present in this patient's renal cell carcinoma. The entry originates in a study of radiation and T cells in renal cell carcinoma. For the study at large: Nephrectomy followed 15 Gy stereotactic body radiation by 4 weeks. General study findings and limits: Baseline intratumoral clonotype presence is unknown without pretreatment biopsies.

Per the germline V gene, CDR1 is GTSNPN and CDR2 is SVGIG (reference sequence). The V end was cut by 1 base, the J end by 8 bases, with 14 bases between. The CDR3 sequence is 14 residues long. The rearrangement links TRBV30 to TRBJ1-4, with no clear D. This TCR was recovered from an older woman with renal cell carcinoma. Specimen: blood, collected from a patient whose treatment included radiotherapy and nephrectomy. Written as DNA, the CDR3 is TGTGCCTGGAGTGAATGGAGGAATAACGAAAAACTGTTTTTT. As protein: CAWSEWRNNEKLFF.